This T cell receptor (beta chain) was recorded in a study of beta chain features in type 1 diabetes. Looked up from germline, CDR1 is SGDLS and CDR2 is YYNGEE. CDR3 size: 16 residues. The V end was cut by 0 bases, the J end by 5 bases, with 14 bases between. Investigators reverse transcribed all isolated RNA, so they sequenced expressed TCRB transcripts. This table comes from immunoSEQ multiplex PCR, and its TCRdb copy is limited to in-frame clones, with some not included. Here the sample spans 600,000 to 700,000 clones, approximately 13% being singletons. One heparinised draw of blood, averaging about 110 mL, came from each donor. Study-wide points: Type 1 diabetes patients showed a moderate but significant shortening of TCRB CDR3s in all four CD4+ subsets. Sequencing the cDNA could make cells with high TCR expression show up more than they should.

For this clone: As yet, its antigen is unknown.

The receptor was isolated from a man aged 30 to 39 with type 1 diabetes. This sequence joins TRBV9 and TRBJ2-2; D is undetermined. Sequencing was performed on naive CD4+ T cells from blood. CDR3 loop: CASSVESLAWTGELFF. In nucleotides, the CDR3 is TGTGCCAGCAGCGTAGAGTCACTGGCGTGGACCGGGGAGCTGTTTTTT. Looking up the rest from reference TRBV9 and TRBJ2-2 gives the full variable domain: DSGVTQTPKHLITATGQRVTLRCSPRSGDLSVYWYQQSLDQGLQFLIQYYNGEERAKGNILERFSAQQFPDLHSELNLSSLELGDSALYFCASSVESLAWTGELFFGEGSRLTVL.